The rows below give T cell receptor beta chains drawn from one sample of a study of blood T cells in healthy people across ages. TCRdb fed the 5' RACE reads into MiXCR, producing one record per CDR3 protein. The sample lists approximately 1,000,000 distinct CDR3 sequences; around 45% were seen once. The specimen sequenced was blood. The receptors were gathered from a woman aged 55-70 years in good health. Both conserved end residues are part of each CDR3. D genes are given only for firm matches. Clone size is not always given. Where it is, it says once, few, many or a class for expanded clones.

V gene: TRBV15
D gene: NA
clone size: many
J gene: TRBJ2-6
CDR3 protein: CATSRDRLSGANVLTF
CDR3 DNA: TGTGCCACCAGCAGAGATAGGCTCTCTGGGGCCAACGTCCTGACTTTC

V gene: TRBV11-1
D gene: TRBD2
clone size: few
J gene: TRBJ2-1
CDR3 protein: CASSSGEGRHQFF
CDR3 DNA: TGTGCCAGCAGCTCCGGGGAGGGAAGACACCAGTTCTTC

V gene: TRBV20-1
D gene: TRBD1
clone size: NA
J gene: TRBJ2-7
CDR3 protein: CSARQGESSYNEQYF
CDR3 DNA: TGCAGTGCGAGACAGGGGGAGAGCTCCTACAATGAGCAGTACTTC

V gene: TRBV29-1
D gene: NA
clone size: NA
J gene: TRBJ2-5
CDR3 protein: CSVEEQGIYNEQYF
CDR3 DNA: TGCAGCGTTGAAGAACAGGGAATTTACAATGAGCAGTACTTC

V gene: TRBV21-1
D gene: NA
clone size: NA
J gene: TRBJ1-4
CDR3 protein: CAGSKCGTRRTNEKLFF
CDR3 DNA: TGTGCCGGCAGCAAATGCGGGACACGTCGGACTAATGAAAAACTGTTTTTT

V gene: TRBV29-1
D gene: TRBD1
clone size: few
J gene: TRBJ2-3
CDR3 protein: CSVEYRGSDTQYF
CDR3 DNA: TGCAGCGTTGAGTACAGGGGTTCAGATACGCAGTATTTT

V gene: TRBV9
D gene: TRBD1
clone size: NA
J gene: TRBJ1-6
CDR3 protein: CASSETGTGFSPLHF
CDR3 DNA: TGTGCCAGCAGCGAAACCGGGACAGGGTTTTCACCCCTCCACTTT

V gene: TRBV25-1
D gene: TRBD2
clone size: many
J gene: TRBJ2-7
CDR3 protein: CASSPPGLASAYEQYF
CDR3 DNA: TGTGCCAGCAGTCCTCCGGGACTAGCGAGCGCCTACGAGCAGTACTTC

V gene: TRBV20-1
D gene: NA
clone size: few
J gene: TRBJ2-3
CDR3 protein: CSAPLVKFSDTQYF
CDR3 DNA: TGCAGTGCCCCACTAGTTAAGTTCTCCGATACGCAGTATTTT

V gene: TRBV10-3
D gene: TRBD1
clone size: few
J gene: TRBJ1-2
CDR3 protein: CAISEGGQGPGYTF
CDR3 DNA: TGTGCCATCAGTGAAGGGGGACAGGGGCCCGGCTACACCTTC

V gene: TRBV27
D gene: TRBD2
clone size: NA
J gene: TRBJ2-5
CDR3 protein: CASRGLREGKTYNEQYF
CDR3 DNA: TGTGCCAGCAGGGGACTTAGGGAGGGGAAAACCTACAATGAGCAGTACTTC

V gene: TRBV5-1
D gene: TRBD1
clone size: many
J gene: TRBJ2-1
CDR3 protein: CASSYGQEYNEQFF
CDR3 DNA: TGCGCCAGCAGCTACGGACAGGAGTACAATGAGCAGTTCTTC

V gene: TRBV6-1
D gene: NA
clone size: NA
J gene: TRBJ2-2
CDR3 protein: CASSEKDTGELFF
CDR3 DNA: TGTGCCAGCAGTGAAAAGGACACCGGGGAGCTGTTTTTT

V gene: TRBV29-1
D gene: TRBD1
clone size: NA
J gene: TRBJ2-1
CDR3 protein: CSVGRDSKLSSYNEQFF
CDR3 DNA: TGCAGCGTTGGCCGGGACAGCAAACTTTCTTCCTACAATGAGCAGTTCTTC

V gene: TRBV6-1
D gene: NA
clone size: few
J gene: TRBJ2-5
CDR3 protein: CASTGAGGRGETQYF
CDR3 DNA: TGTGCCAGCACCGGAGCTGGCGGAAGGGGGGAGACCCAGTACTTC

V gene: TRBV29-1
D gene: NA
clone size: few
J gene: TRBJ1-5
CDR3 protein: CSARTADQPQHF
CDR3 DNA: TGCAGCGCCAGGACGGCCGATCAGCCCCAGCATTTT

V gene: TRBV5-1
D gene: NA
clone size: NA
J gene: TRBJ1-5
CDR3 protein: CASSLEGLPDSNQPQHF
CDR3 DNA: TGCGCCAGCAGCTTGGAGGGACTTCCAGACTCCAATCAGCCCCAGCATTTT

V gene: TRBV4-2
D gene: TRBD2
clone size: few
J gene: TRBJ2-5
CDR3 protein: CASSPRLAGAETQYF
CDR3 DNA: TGTGCCAGCAGCCCGAGACTAGCGGGAGCAGAGACCCAGTACTTC

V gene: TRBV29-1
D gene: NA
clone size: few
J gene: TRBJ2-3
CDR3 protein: CSVEPPPYF
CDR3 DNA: TGCAGCGTTGAGCCCCCCCCGTATTTT

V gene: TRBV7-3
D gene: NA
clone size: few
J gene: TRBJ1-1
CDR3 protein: CASSPTGGQNTEAFF
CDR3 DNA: TGTGCCAGCAGCCCTACAGGAGGGCAGAACACTGAAGCTTTCTTT

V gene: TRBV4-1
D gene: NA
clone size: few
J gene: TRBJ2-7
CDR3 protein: CASSQGWSYEQYF
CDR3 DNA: TGCGCCAGCAGCCAGGGGTGGTCCTACGAGCAGTACTTC

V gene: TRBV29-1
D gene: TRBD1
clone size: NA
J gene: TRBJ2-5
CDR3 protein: CSVVTGGFQKQYF
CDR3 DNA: TGCAGCGTTGTGACAGGGGGATTCCAAAAGCAGTACTTC

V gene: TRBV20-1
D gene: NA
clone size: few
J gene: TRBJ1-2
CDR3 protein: CSARGAAEGHGYTF
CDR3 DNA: TGCAGTGCTAGAGGGGCAGCGGAGGGACATGGCTACACCTTC

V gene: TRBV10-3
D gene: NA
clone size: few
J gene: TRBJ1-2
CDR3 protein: CAISGDTSRNYGYTF
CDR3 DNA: TGTGCCATCTCTGGTGACACGTCGAGGAACTATGGCTACACCTTC

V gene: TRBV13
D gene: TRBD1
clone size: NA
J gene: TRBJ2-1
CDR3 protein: CASSPETGGSYNEQFF
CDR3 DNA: TGTGCCAGCAGCCCCGAGACAGGGGGCTCCTACAATGAGCAGTTCTTC

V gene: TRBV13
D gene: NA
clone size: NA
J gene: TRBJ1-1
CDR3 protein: CASTGGDREAFF
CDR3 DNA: TGCGCCAGCACCGGCGGGGACCGTGAAGCTTTCTTT

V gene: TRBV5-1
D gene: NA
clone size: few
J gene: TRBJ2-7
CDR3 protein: CASSLGVPPDLEQYF
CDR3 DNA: TGCGCCAGCAGCTTGGGGGTTCCGCCGGACCTCGAGCAGTACTTC

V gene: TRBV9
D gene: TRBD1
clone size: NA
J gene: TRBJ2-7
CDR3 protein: CASSTKGQEVSEQYF
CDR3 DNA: TGTGCCAGCAGCACCAAGGGACAGGAGGTAAGCGAGCAGTACTTC

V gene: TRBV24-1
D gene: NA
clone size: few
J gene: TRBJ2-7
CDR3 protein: CATSVKDEQYF
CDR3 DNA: TGTGCCACCAGTGTTAAGGACGAGCAGTACTTC

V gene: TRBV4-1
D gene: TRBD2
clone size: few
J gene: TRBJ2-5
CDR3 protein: CASSLRGAGKETQYF
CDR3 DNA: TGCGCCAGCAGCCTAAGGGGAGCGGGAAAGGAGACCCAGTACTTC

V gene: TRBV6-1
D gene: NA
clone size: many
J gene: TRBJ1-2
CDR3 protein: CASSDRVRNYGYTF
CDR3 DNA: TGTGCCAGCAGCGACCGTGTTAGAAACTATGGCTACACCTTC

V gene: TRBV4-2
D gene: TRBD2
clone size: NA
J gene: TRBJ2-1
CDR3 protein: CASSQASGLAGANEQFF
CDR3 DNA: TGTGCCAGCAGCCAAGCTTCGGGACTAGCGGGAGCGAATGAGCAGTTCTTC

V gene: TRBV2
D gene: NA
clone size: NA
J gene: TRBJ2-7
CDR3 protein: CATQEGVWQDEYEQYF
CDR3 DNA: TGTGCCACCCAGGAGGGGGTTTGGCAGGACGAGTACGAGCAGTACTTC

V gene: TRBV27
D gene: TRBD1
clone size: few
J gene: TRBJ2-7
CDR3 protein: CASRLATGGYEQYF
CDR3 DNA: TGTGCCAGCCGGCTCGCGACAGGGGGCTACGAGCAGTACTTC

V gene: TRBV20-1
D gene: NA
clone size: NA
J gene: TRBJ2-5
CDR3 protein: CSARGGLQTQYF
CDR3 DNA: TGCAGTGCTAGAGGCGGGCTTCAGACCCAGTACTTC

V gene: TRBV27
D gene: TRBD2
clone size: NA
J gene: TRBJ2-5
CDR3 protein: CASSPLGTSAQETQYF
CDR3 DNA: TGTGCCAGCAGCCCCCTTGGGACTAGCGCACAAGAGACCCAGTACTTC

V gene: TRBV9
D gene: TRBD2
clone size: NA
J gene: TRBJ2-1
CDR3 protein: CASSVGGGRVDEQFF
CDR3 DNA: TGTGCCAGCAGCGTAGGCGGCGGGAGGGTTGATGAGCAGTTCTTC

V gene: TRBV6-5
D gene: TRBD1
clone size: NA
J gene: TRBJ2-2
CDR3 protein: CASSATGGSTGELFF
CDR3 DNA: TGTGCCAGCAGTGCAACAGGGGGTAGCACCGGGGAGCTGTTTTTT

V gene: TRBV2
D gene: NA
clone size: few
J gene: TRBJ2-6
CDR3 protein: CASIVVGDNSGANVLTF
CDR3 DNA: TGTGCCAGCATAGTCGTTGGAGACAACTCTGGGGCCAACGTCCTGACTTTC

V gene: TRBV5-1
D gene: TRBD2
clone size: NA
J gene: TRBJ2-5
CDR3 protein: CASSSDRLAGVETQYF
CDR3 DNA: TGCGCCAGCAGCTCCGACCGACTAGCGGGAGTTGAGACCCAGTACTTC

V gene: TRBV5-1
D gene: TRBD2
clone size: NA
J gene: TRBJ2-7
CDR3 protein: CASSLSGLAPHEQYF
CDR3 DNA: TGCGCCAGCAGCTTGTCGGGACTAGCTCCCCACGAGCAGTACTTC

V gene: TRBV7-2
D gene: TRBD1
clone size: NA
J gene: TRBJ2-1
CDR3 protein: CASSSGRDRAWNEQFF
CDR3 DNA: TGTGCCAGCAGCTCAGGACGGGACAGGGCTTGGAATGAGCAGTTCTTC

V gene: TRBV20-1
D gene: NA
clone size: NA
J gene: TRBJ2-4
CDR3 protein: CSASEKGKNIQYF
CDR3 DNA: TGCAGTGCTAGTGAGAAGGGCAAAAACATTCAGTACTTC